A selection of T cell receptor beta chains follows, all from one sample in a study of blood T cell repertoires in COVID-19. Repertoires were generated with immunoSEQ multiplex PCR, while TCRdb's copy carries only in-frame clones and drops some. The sample consists of under 100,000 clones, roughly 80% of them appearing once. The sequencing sample was made of peripheral blood. The receptors here all came from a man at least 80 years old with active or convalescent COVID-19. CDR3s include the opening cysteine and the closing phenylalanine or tryptophan. Each record gives: CDR3 protein, CDR3 DNA, J gene, clone size, D gene, V gene, CDR3 length. D genes are given only for firm matches. A clone size is listed for some rows: how often the clone was seen (once, few, many), or a class if it is expanded.

CASSLADIPNSPLHF TGTGCCAGCAGCTTAGCCGACATTCCTAATTCACCCCTCCACTTT TRBJ1-6 few - TRBV7-9 15
CASSLGGTGVPYEQYF TGTGCCAGCAGCTTAGGGGGAACCGGGGTACCCTACGAGCAGTACTTC TRBJ2-7 - - TRBV7-6 16
CASSSQRGNQPQHF TGTGCCAGCAGCTCTCAGAGGGGCAATCAGCCCCAGCATTTT TRBJ1-5 - - TRBV7-8 14
CATSASGYSYNEQFF TGTGCCACCAGCGCGAGCGGCTACTCCTACAATGAGCAGTTCTTC TRBJ2-1 - - TRBV15 15
CASSVPGGAVTGELFF TGTGCCAGCAGCGTGCCCGGGGGGGCGGTGACCGGGGAGCTGTTTTTT TRBJ2-2 - TRBD2 TRBV9 16
CASSRGQNTEAFF TGTGCCAGCAGCCGGGGACAAAACACTGAAGCTTTCTTT TRBJ1-1 - - TRBV3-1/TRBV3-2 13
CASSLTAGGNGEQYF TGTGCCAGCAGCTTAACGGCAGGGGGTAACGGAGAGCAGTACTTC TRBJ2-7 - TRBD1 TRBV7-3 15
CASSFGGGKPQHF TGTGCCAGCAGTTTTGGAGGGGGCAAGCCCCAGCATTTT TRBJ1-5 - TRBD1 TRBV12-3/TRBV12-4 13
CASSPNPGGNGDTQYF TGTGCCAGCAGCCCGAATCCGGGGGGGAATGGAGATACGCAGTATTTT TRBJ2-3 - TRBD2 TRBV4-2 16
CASSLYHSAGTGELFF TGTGCCAGCAGCTTGTATCACTCTGCGGGCACCGGGGAGCTGTTTTTT TRBJ2-2 - - TRBV5-6 16
CSVVEGAGNTEAFF TGCAGCGTTGTTGAAGGGGCTGGGAACACTGAAGCTTTCTTT TRBJ1-1 - - TRBV29-1 14
CSVVGTPKSSYEQYF TGCAGCGTTGTTGGGACACCGAAGAGCTCCTACGAGCAGTACTTC TRBJ2-7 - - TRBV29-1 15